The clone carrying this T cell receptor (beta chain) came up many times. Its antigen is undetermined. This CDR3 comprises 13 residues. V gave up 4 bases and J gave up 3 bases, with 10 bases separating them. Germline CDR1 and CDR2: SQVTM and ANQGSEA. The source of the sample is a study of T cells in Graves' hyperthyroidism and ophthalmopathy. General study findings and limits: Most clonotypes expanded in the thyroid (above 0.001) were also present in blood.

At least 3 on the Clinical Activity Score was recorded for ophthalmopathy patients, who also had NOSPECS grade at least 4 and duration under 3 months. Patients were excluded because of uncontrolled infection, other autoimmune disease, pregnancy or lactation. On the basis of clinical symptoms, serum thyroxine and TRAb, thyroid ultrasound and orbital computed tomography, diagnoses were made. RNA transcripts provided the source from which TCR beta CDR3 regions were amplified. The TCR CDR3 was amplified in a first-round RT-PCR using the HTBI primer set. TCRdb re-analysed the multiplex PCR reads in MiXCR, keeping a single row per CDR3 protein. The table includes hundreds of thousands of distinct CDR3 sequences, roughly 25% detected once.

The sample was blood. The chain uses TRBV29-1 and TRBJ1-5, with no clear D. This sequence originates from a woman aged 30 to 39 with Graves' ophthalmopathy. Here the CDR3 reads CSVVSGNNQPQHF. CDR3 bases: TGCAGCGTTGTATCGGGGAACAATCAGCCCCAGCATTTT.